This is a list of T cell receptor beta chains from one sample in a study of blood T cell repertoires in COVID-19. Repertoires were generated with immunoSEQ multiplex PCR, while TCRdb's copy carries only in-frame clones and drops some. The profile covers approximately 180,000 clones, with roughly 88% appearing a single time and around 15% taken by the ten largest. The specimen sequenced was PBMCs or T cells enriched from blood (not recorded which). The source of these receptors is a man aged 45-60 years who had recovered from COVID-19. Both conserved end residues are part of each CDR3. D genes are given only for firm matches. Clone size is shown for a subset of rows, as once, few, many or a class of expanded clone.

v_gene	abundance	d_gene	j_gene	CDR3nt	CDR3aa
TRBV3-1/TRBV3-2	NA	NA	TRBJ2-3	TGTGCCAGCAGCCCCCAGATGACTAGCACAGATACGCAGTATTTT	CASSPQMTSTDTQYF
TRBV5-1	NA	NA	TRBJ2-7	TGCGCCAGCAGCCTTCAACAGGCGAACTACGAGCAGTACTTC	CASSLQQANYEQYF
TRBV3-1/TRBV3-2	NA	TRBD2	TRBJ2-7	TGTGCCAGCAGCCAAGCGCCGGGGGGGACCTACGAGCAGTACTTC	CASSQAPGGTYEQYF
TRBV29-1	NA	TRBD1	TRBJ2-5	TGCAGCGTAGACAGGGAACGAGAGACCCAGTACTTC	CSVDRERETQYF
TRBV29-1	NA	TRBD1	TRBJ1-4	TGCAGCGTTGGTCGGTGGACAGGGGATGAAAAACTGTTTTTT	CSVGRWTGDEKLFF
TRBV6-1	NA	NA	TRBJ1-1	TGTGCCAGCAGTGAACCGTATGTGGCGAGGGTGAACACTGAAGCTTTCTTT	CASSEPYVARVNTEAFF
TRBV4-1	NA	NA	TRBJ2-7	TGCGCCAGCAGCCAAGTCTTTCAGGGGCTCTACGAGCAGTACTTC	CASSQVFQGLYEQYF
TRBV13	NA	NA	TRBJ1-2	TGTGCCAGCAGCTTGAGGGTATCGGGCCTCCCAAACTATGGCTACACCTTC	CASSLRVSGLPNYGYTF
TRBV3-1/TRBV3-2	NA	NA	TRBJ1-1	TGTGCCAGCAGCCAGCCCCAGGGGAGCAGGGCTTTCTTT	CASSQPQGSRAFF
TRBV18	NA	TRBD1	TRBJ1-1	TGTGCCAGCTCATTCGACAGGGGTCGGAACACTGAAGCTTTCTTT	CASSFDRGRNTEAFF
TRBV9	NA	TRBD1	TRBJ1-6	TGTGCCAGCAGCTTCGGACAGGGGGCGAATTCACCCCTCCACTTT	CASSFGQGANSPLHF
TRBV28	few	NA	TRBJ2-7	TGTGCCAGCAGTTTGGGCAGGGGTCCGAACTCCTACGAGCAGTACTTC	CASSLGRGPNSYEQYF
TRBV7-9	NA	TRBD1	TRBJ2-1	TGTGCCAGCAGCTTAGAGACAGGGCAGCAGTTCTTC	CASSLETGQQFF
TRBV30	NA	TRBD1	TRBJ1-5	TGTGCCTGGAGTCGCACAGGGGGTAGCAATCAGCCCCAGCATTTT	CAWSRTGGSNQPQHF
TRBV15	NA	NA	TRBJ1-2	TGTGCCACCAGCAGAGGAACGACAGAATACTATGGCTACACCTTC	CATSRGTTEYYGYTF
TRBV30	NA	NA	TRBJ1-5	TGTGCCTGGGAGACGGGTGAAAATCAGCCCCAGCATTTT	CAWETGENQPQHF
TRBV30	NA	TRBD1	TRBJ2-7	TGTGCCTGGAGCCACAGGGGGCGGGACGAGCAGTACTTC	CAWSHRGRDEQYF
TRBV5-1	NA	TRBD1	TRBJ1-1	TGCGCCAGCAGCGGCCCAGGGGGGAACACTGAAGCTTTCTTT	CASSGPGGNTEAFF
TRBV7-6	NA	NA	TRBJ2-7	TGTGCCAGCAGCTTAAGGCAGGGAACCTACGAGCAGTACTTC	CASSLRQGTYEQYF
TRBV7-2	once	NA	TRBJ1-5	TGTGCCAGCAGCTTAGGGGCAGGGTCGCAGCCCCAGCATTTT	CASSLGAGSQPQHF
TRBV7-3	NA	NA	TRBJ2-6	TGTGCCAGCAGCTTCGGGACGGGGCGAGGACAGGGGGCCAACGTCCTGACTTTC	CASSFGTGRGQGANVLTF
TRBV7-2	NA	TRBD1	TRBJ1-5	TGTGCCAGCAGCGGACAGGGGAATCAGCCCCAGCATTTT	CASSGQGNQPQHF
TRBV4-1	few	TRBD1	TRBJ1-2	TGCGCCAGCAGCCAACGCGGGGACAGGCCCTTTTATGGCTACACCTTC	CASSQRGDRPFYGYTF
TRBV7-8	NA	NA	TRBJ1-1	TGTGCCAGCAGCTTAGACCAGGGCCGTGAAGCTTTCTTT	CASSLDQGREAFF
TRBV18	NA	TRBD1	TRBJ2-3	TGTGCCAGCTCACCAAGGGGACAGGGGCCAGATACGCAGTATTTT	CASSPRGQGPDTQYF
TRBV24-1	NA	NA	TRBJ2-3	TGTGCCACCAGTGATCCGGGAGGCACAGATACGCAGTATTTT	CATSDPGGTDTQYF
TRBV5-5	NA	TRBD1	TRBJ1-2	TGTGCCAGCAGCTTGATTGGGACAGGGCCAATCCTGGACTATGGCTACACCTTC	CASSLIGTGPILDYGYTF
TRBV5-4	NA	NA	TRBJ1-4	TGTGCCAGCAGGGCCGGGGGGTCCGGTGAAAAACTGTTTTTT	CASRAGGSGEKLFF
TRBV28	NA	TRBD2	TRBJ2-7	TGTGCCAGCAACCTGGGCGGGGGGGCCTACGAGCAGTACTTC	CASNLGGGAYEQYF
TRBV2	NA	TRBD1	TRBJ1-5	TGTGCCAGCAGTTCGGACAGGGTAGGCAATCAGCCCCAGCATTTT	CASSSDRVGNQPQHF
TRBV3-1/TRBV3-2	NA	NA	TRBJ1-2	TGTGCCAGCAGCCCTGACAGGCGTTCCGGCTATGGCTACACCTTC	CASSPDRRSGYGYTF
TRBV5-1	NA	NA	TRBJ1-4	TGCGCCAGCAGCTTGACGCCTCAGGACAGCACCTTTAATGAAAAACTGTTTTTT	CASSLTPQDSTFNEKLFF
TRBV28	NA	TRBD1	TRBJ2-7	TGTGCCAGCGGACCGGGACAGTGGTATCACGAGCAGTACTTC	CASGPGQWYHEQYF
TRBV9	NA	NA	TRBJ2-3	TGTGCCAGCAGCGTAGAGCCCCTCGATACGCAGTATTTT	CASSVEPLDTQYF
TRBV3-1/TRBV3-2	medium-sized	TRBD1	TRBJ1-2	TGTGCCAGCAGCCGTCTGGGACAGAGGGGGGCTTATGGCTACACCTTC	CASSRLGQRGAYGYTF
TRBV6-5	NA	TRBD2	TRBJ2-3	TGTGCCAGCAACCCGCGGGGGGGAGACACAGATACGCAGTATTTT	CASNPRGGDTDTQYF
TRBV19	NA	TRBD2	TRBJ2-1	TGTGCCAGTAGAAAGACCTCGGGACTAGCGGGGGAGACGCAGTTCTTC	CASRKTSGLAGETQFF